This TCR beta chain was captured in a study of blood T cells in healthy people across ages. Individuals who donated were healthy Caucasians from Russia aged about 6 to 100. It was around 10 milliliters of peripheral blood that were drawn from each donor. Study-wide points: Higher diversity, along with more naive CD4+ cells, distinguished long-lived donors from aged donors. Naive and antigen-experienced cells were not separated, limiting conclusive comparison.

Through a sample-barcoded 5' primer and a J-beta primer mix, a second PCR was run for roughly 6 to 11 cycles. TCRdb re-analysed the 5' RACE reads in MiXCR, keeping a single row per CDR3 protein. The table shows hundreds of thousands of distinct CDR3 sequences, with 58% occurring only once. About this clonotype itself: Antigen specificity is unknown.

The sequence was collected from a man between 25 and 39 years old in good health. The sample comprised blood.

CDR3 bases: TGTGCCAGCACCCTCGCGGGATCAGAGACCCAGTACTTC. This codes for CASTLAGSETQYF. The rearrangement uses TRBV6-2 or TRBV6-3 and TRBJ2-5, with D tentatively TRBD2 (6 bases). This CDR3 region has 13 residues. V lost 7 bases and J 4 bases, leaving 13 bases between the germline ends. Germline assignment: CDR1 MNHEY and CDR2 SVGEGT.